These 22 T cell receptor beta chains came from one sample sequenced in a study of blood T cell repertoires in COVID-19. TCRdb's copy holds only in-frame clones and misses some; the assay was immunoSEQ multiplex PCR. The sample has roughly 140,000 clones; almost 90% are singletons. Source material: peripheral blood. All receptors come from a man over 45 with active or convalescent COVID-19.

This clone occurred once. The V gene is TRBV24-1, the J gene TRBJ2-1, with D unresolved. The CDR3 loop spans 13 amino acids. V lost 8 bases and J lost 0, with 7 bases in between. The germline gives CDR1 KGHDR, CDR2 SFDVKD. CDR3 amino acids: CATTSGSYNEQFF. The CDR3, as DNA: TGTGCCACCACCTCGGGCTCCTACAATGAGCAGTTCTTC.

The V gene is TRBV28, the J gene TRBJ2-7, with 11 nucleotides matching TRBD2. Per germline, CDR1 MDHEN and CDR2 SYDVKM. With V trimmed by 2 bases and J by 6 bases, 6 bases remained unmatched. The CDR3 runs to 15 residues. The CDR3 DNA reads TGTGCCAGCAGTTTAAGGCTAGCGGGAGGAGGCGAGCAGTACTTC. This sequence encodes CASSLRLAGGGEQYF.

The rearrangement joins TRBV7-9 to TRBJ1-5; D possibly corresponds to TRBD1 (5 bases). Germline-derived CDR1 and CDR2 are SEHNR and FQNEAQ (reference sequence). The germline V and J ends were trimmed by 2 bases and 5 bases, with 10 bases remaining between them. This CDR3 contains 14 residues. This CDR3 is CASSLIGEDQPQHF. For the CDR3, the DNA is TGTGCCAGCAGCTTAATAGGGGAGGATCAGCCCCAGCATTTT.

The CDR3 here is CASSLRGGANRLEQYF. As DNA, the CDR3 is TGTGCCAGCAGTTTAAGGGGCGGGGCTAACCGGCTCGAGCAGTACTTC. V and J are TRBV28 and TRBJ2-7; tentative D call: TRBD2 (6 bases). Germline V gene data show CDR1 as MDHEN and CDR2 as SYDVKM. Trimming left V 2 bases short and J 6 bases short, with 20 bases between. The CDR3 is 16 amino acids.

Here the CDR3 reads CASSWGWTGGPYEQYF. CDR3 bases: TGCGCCAGCAGCTGGGGTTGGACAGGAGGGCCCTACGAGCAGTACTTC. The rearrangement joins TRBV5-1 to TRBJ2-7; possible D gene TRBD1, 7 bases. V lost 3 bases to trimming and J lost 2 bases, with 18 bases between them. The CDR3 has 16 residues. Germline V gives CDR1 SGHRS, CDR2 YFSETQ.

The chain combines TRBV19 with TRBJ2-1, with 9 positions matching TRBD1. Germline CDR1 and CDR2: LNHDA and SQIVND (reference sequence). This CDR3 is 14 amino acids long. V dropped 7 bases and J dropped 7; count of bases not matched to a gene: 8. The chain's CDR3 is CASKARTGENEQFF. The CDR3 DNA follows: TGTGCCAGTAAGGCGCGGACAGGGGAAAATGAGCAGTTCTTC.

The table lists this clone with a few counts. V and J are TRBV2 and TRBJ1-1; D is ambiguous. There are 12 residues in the CDR3. V dropped 7 bases and J dropped 4 bases, with 10 bases sitting between them. Germline V gene data show CDR1 as SNHLY and CDR2 as FYNNEI. CDR3 loop: CASNTVSTEAFF. DNA for the CDR3: TGTGCCAGCAACACAGTCTCCACTGAAGCTTTCTTT.

In this sample, this clone turned up once. The rearrangement links TRBV4-3 to TRBJ2-5; 9 positions agree with TRBD1. This CDR3 has 16 residues. V was clipped by 3 bases and J by 4 bases; unmatched bases: 9. CDR1 and CDR2 (germline): LGHNA, YSLEER. This CDR3 is CASSQAATGGGETQYF. CDR3 in DNA: TGCGCCAGCAGCCAGGCAGCTACAGGGGGCGGAGAGACCCAGTACTTC.

The rearrangement links TRBV23-1 to TRBJ2-5; tentative D call: TRBD1 (5 bases). TRBV23-1 is classed as an ORF, of uncertain function. CDR3 length: 15 residues. Trimming took 6 bases from V and 0 from J, leaving 14 bases between them. The CDR3 nucleotides read TGCGCCAGCAGGTACAAAGCGACAGACCAAGAGACCCAGTACTTC. Its translation is CASRYKATDQETQYF.

The V gene is TRBV7-6, the J gene TRBJ2-1; 9 bases align to TRBD2. CDR1 and CDR2 (germline): SGHVS, FNYEAQ. J lost 8 bases, V lost 0 bases, and 11 bases had no gene match. This CDR3 comprises 17 residues. The CDR3 nucleotides are TGTGCCAGCAGCTTAGCAGGGACTAGCTCCCCGGGCCATGAGCAGTTCTTC. Its translation: CASSLAGTSSPGHEQFF.

The rearrangement joins TRBV10-3 to TRBJ1-3; D gene unclear. The CDR3 covers 16 residues. Trimming took off 0 bases at V and 2 bases at J, with 11 bases between the two ends. Germline-derived CDR1 and CDR2 are ENHRY and SYGVKD. CDR3: CAISESREGAGNTIYF. The CDR3 nucleotides read TGTGCCATCAGTGAGTCGAGGGAGGGTGCTGGAAACACCATATATTTT.

This CDR3 reads CASSPNSGTSGGLYNEQFF. In nucleotides, the CDR3 is TGTGCCAGCAGCCCTAATTCCGGGACTAGCGGGGGGCTATACAATGAGCAGTTCTTC. The genes are TRBV9 and TRBJ2-1, with 15 bases identical to TRBD2. V lost 4 bases to trimming and J lost 4 bases; unmatched junction nucleotides: 12. The germline CDR1 and CDR2 sequences are SGDLS and YYNGEE. This CDR3 comprises 19 residues. The entire variable domain, with the rest obtained from reference TRBV9 and TRBJ2-1, is as follows: DSGVTQTPKHLITATGQRVTLRCSPRSGDLSVYWYQQSLDQGLQFLIQYYNGEERAKGNILERFSAQQFPDLHSELNLSSLELGDSALYFCASSPNSGTSGGLYNEQFFGPGTRLTVL.

The chain employs TRBV6-6 and TRBJ1-2; D call uncertain. In germline, CDR1 is MNHNY, CDR2 SVGAGI (reference sequence). With 0 bases removed from V and 0 bases from J, the gap between germline ends came to 5 bases. The CDR3 is made up of 14 amino acids. Written as DNA, the CDR3 is TGTGCCAGCAGTTACTCGGCAGCTAACTATGGCTACACCTTC. Translating gives CASSYSAANYGYTF.

The DNA of the CDR3 is TGTGCCAGTAGCACAACGTGGGAGGGGAGCGAGCAGTACTTC. This sequence encodes CASSTTWEGSEQYF. The chain couples TRBV19 to TRBJ2-7, with TRBD2 matching 7 bases. V shed 6 bases and J 6 bases; nucleotides not matched to a gene: 11. Germline V gene data show CDR1 as LNHDA and CDR2 as SQIVND (reference sequence). The CDR3 totals 14 residues.

The chain combines TRBV5-1 with TRBJ2-1; 9 nucleotides line up with TRBD2. The CDR3 length is 16 residues. The V gene's germline CDR1 is SGHRS and CDR2 YFSETQ. Losses at the gene ends were 2 bases for V and 8 bases for J; bases not matched to a gene: 11. CDR3 protein: CASSFSASGVSDEQFF. In DNA form, the CDR3 reads TGCGCCAGCAGCTTCTCGGCTAGCGGGGTTTCGGATGAGCAGTTCTTC.

This chain links TRBV4-3 with TRBJ2-6; 9 bases align to TRBD1. The V gene end was trimmed by 3 bases and the J gene end by 0 bases; junction bases not matched to a gene: 3. The length of the CDR3 is 17 residues. Looked up from germline, CDR1 is LGHNA and CDR2 is YSLEER. In DNA form, the CDR3 reads TGCGCCAGCAGCCATGGGACAGGGTCCTCTGGGGCCAACGTCCTGACTTTC. The encoded protein is CASSHGTGSSGANVLTF.

The chain employs TRBV5-8 and TRBJ1-2, with 7 nucleotides matching TRBD1. CDR3 length equals 13 residues. V was clipped by 3 bases and J by 2 bases; unmatched bases: 1. CDR1 is SGHTS and CDR2 is YDEGEE in the germline V gene. This CDR3 is CASSSQGNYGYTF. The CDR3, as DNA: TGTGCCAGCAGCTCACAGGGGAACTATGGCTACACCTTC.

V gene TRBV6-2 or TRBV6-3 combines with J gene TRBJ2-1; D perhaps matches TRBD2 (5 bases). This CDR3 comprises 13 residues. Trimming cost V 4 bases and J 1 base, with 5 bases left between them. The germline CDR1 and CDR2 sequences are MNHEY and SVGEGT. The CDR3 DNA reads as TGTGCCAGCAGTTTAGCGTCCTACAATGAGCAGTTCTTC. Protein product: CASSLASYNEQFF.

The chain employs TRBV30 and TRBJ2-3; 10 bases map to TRBD2. J lost 0 bases, V lost 3 bases, and 3 bases had no gene match. The CDR3 contains 15 residues. The germline V gene has CDR1 GTSNPN and CDR2 SVGIG (reference sequence). DNA for the CDR3: TGTGCCTGGAGCGGACTAGCGGCTAGCACAGATACGCAGTATTTT. As protein: CAWSGLAASTDTQYF.

This clone is a singleton in its sample. The chain links TRBV5-1 to TRBJ2-6, with 8 bases aligning to TRBD1. The J segment lost 2 bases and the V segment lost 3 bases, leaving 4 bases of the junction unmatched. Germline CDR1 and CDR2: SGHRS and YFSETQ. This CDR3 is 16 amino acids long. DNA for the CDR3: TGCGCCAGCAGCTCGACAGGGGCTACTGGGGCCAACGTCCTGACTTTC. Residues: CASSSTGATGANVLTF. The full variable domain, in which reference TRBV5-1 and TRBJ2-6 provide the parts outside the CDR3, is KAGVTQTPRYLIKTRGQQVTLSCSPISGHRSVSWYQQTPGQGLQFLFEYFSETQRNKGNFPGRFSGRQFSNSRSEMNVSTLELGDSALYLCASSSTGATGANVLTFGAGSRLTVL.

This rearrangement joins TRBV7-2 to TRBJ2-7; D is possibly TRBD1 (6 bases). This CDR3 region has 14 residues. Germline-derived CDR1 and CDR2 are SGHTA and FQGNSA. With 5 bases removed from V and 4 bases from J, the gap between germline ends came to 15 bases. In DNA, the CDR3 is TGTGCCAGCAGCCCCCAGTGGGGGCAATACGAGCAGTACTTC. Protein: CASSPQWGQYEQYF.

The DNA of the CDR3 is TGTGCCACCAGTCGCCCGGGGGGCGCGAACACCGGGGAGCTGTTTTTT. Protein sequence: CATSRPGGANTGELFF. J is TRBJ2-2 and V is TRBV24-1, with a tentative D call TRBD2 (7 bases). The CDR3 has 16 residues. V shed 6 bases and J shed 0 bases, with 13 bases lying between them. Germline CDR1 KGHDR, CDR2 SFDVKD.